The 18 T cell receptor beta chains below all came from one sample that was sequenced in a study of shared clonotypes between healthy human individuals. Some clones are missing from TCRdb's copy, which holds only in-frame ones; the method was immunoSEQ multiplex PCR. The repertoire holds about 2.1 million clones, with 93% as singletons. Naive CD8 populations comprised CD45RO-negative cells positively selected for CCR7, excluding terminally differentiated effector memory CD45RA+ cells. Material: naive CD8+ T cells from PBMCs. The source of these receptors is a young man in good health. Some clones in this sample may be carry-over from other donors' samples.

The gene calls are TRBV12-2 and TRBJ2-2; the table gives TRBD2 as D, unverified against the DNA. TRBV12-2 is described as a pseudogene. The CDR3 has 19 amino acids. In DNA, the CDR3 is TGTGCAAGTCGCCGGACTAGCGGGTTAACCCCACATTTCACCGGGGAGCTGTTTTTT. Translating gives CASRRTSGLTPHFTGELFF.

The chain is built from TRBV29-1 and TRBJ1-1, with a possible D match to TRBD1 (5 bases). Germline values: CDR1 SQVTM, CDR2 ANQGSEA. The CDR3 contains 12 residues. V lost 6 bases, J lost 3 bases, and 11 bases lay in between. In DNA, the CDR3 is TGCAGCGTCCAGGGTGGGGACACTGAAGCTTTCTTT. It codes for CSVQGGDTEAFF.

The chain combines TRBV9 with TRBJ2-7, with a tentative D call TRBD2 (6 bases). CDR3 length equals 16 residues. Trimming took 3 bases from V and 0 from J, leaving 16 bases between them. Germline CDR1 and CDR2: SGDLS and YYNGEE. CDR3 coding DNA: TGTGCCAGCAGCGACGAGAAGGAGGGTAGCTCCTACGAGCAGTACTTC. As protein: CASSDEKEGSSYEQYF.

This clone has a single count. This rearrangement joins TRBV9 to TRBJ2-3; TRBD2 matches 10 bases. This CDR3 comprises 15 residues. Losses at the gene ends were 4 bases for V and 2 bases for J; bases not matched to a gene: 4. Germline-derived CDR1 and CDR2 are SGDLS and YYNGEE. CDR3: CASSLLAGITDTQYF. The CDR3 DNA is TGTGCCAGCAGCCTACTAGCGGGGATCACAGATACGCAGTATTTT.

The rearrangement uses TRBV10-3 and TRBJ2-7; D remains ambiguous. The CDR3 runs 12 residues. V dropped 3 bases and J dropped 11 bases, with 14 bases sitting between them. The germline gives CDR1 ENHRY, CDR2 SYGVKD. The CDR3 reads CAISEGSNFEYF. CDR3 coding DNA: TGTGCCATCAGTGAAGGCAGTAATTTTGAGTACTTC.

This clone has a single count. Different DNA sequences within this sample yield the same CDR3. V and J are TRBV5-4 and TRBJ1-1; D call uncertain. Looked up from germline, CDR1 is SGHNT and CDR2 is YYREEE (reference sequence). The CDR3 length is 12 residues. Trimming pared 4 bases from V and 0 bases from J, leaving 4 bases between. The chain's CDR3 is CASSRLNTEAFF. CDR3 coding DNA: TGTGCCAGCAGCCGGTTGAACACTGAAGCTTTCTTT.

The chain is built from TRBV19 and TRBJ1-5; D is uncertain. The CDR3 contains 10 residues. Trimming pared 7 bases from V and 7 bases from J, leaving 5 bases between. The germline V gene has CDR1 LNHDA and CDR2 SQIVND (reference sequence). The CDR3 sequence: CASNEQPQHF. The DNA for the CDR3 is TGTGCCAGTAACGAGCAGCCCCAGCATTTT. The entire variable domain, with the rest obtained from reference TRBV19 and TRBJ1-5, is as follows: DGGITQSPKYLFRKEGQNVTLSCEQNLNHDAMYWYRQDPGQGLRLIYYSQIVNDFQKGDIAEGYSVSREKKESFPLTVTSAQKNPTAFYLCASNEQPQHFGDGTRLSIL.

The rearrangement joins TRBV11-2 to TRBJ2-5; a possible D gene is TRBD1 (6 bases). The CDR3 extends over 15 amino acids. Germline CDR1 reads SGHAT; CDR2 reads FQNNGV. V gave up 6 bases and J gave up 4 bases, with 18 bases separating them. Written as DNA, the CDR3 is TGTGCCAGCAGTCGGGCCCTCGGACAGCGAGAGACCCAGTACTTC. Its translation: CASSRALGQRETQYF. The variable domain in full, completed from reference TRBV11-2 and TRBJ2-5, reads EAGVAQSPRYKIIEKRQSVAFWCNPISGHATLYWYQQILGQGPKLLIQFQNNGVVDDSQLPKDRFSAERLKGVDSTLKIQPAKLEDSAVYLCASSRALGQRETQYFGPGTRLLVL.

The V call is TRBV5-1, the J call TRBJ2-3; 8 positions match TRBD2. The junction had 10 bases not matched to a gene; V was cut back by 4 bases and J by 0 bases. Germline V CDR1 and CDR2: SGHRS, YFSETQ. The CDR3 consists of 17 residues. The CDR3 protein is CASSPVLAGLSTDTQYF. As DNA, the CDR3 is TGCGCCAGCAGCCCCGTGTTAGCGGGACTTAGCACAGATACGCAGTATTTT.

Comment on this clone: At the DNA level, this CDR3 is encoded by other sequences in the same sample as well. The rearrangement links TRBV30 to TRBJ2-7; no clear D. CDR3 length equals 12 residues. Deletions cut 2 bases from V and 1 base from J, with 6 bases between. In germline, CDR1 is GTSNPN, CDR2 SVGIG (reference sequence). Written as DNA, the CDR3 is TGTGCCTGGAGTCCGGTTTCCTACGAGCAGTACTTC. Translating gives CAWSPVSYEQYF. The full variable domain, in which reference TRBV30 and TRBJ2-7 provide the parts outside the CDR3, is SQTIHQWPATLVQPVGSPLSLECTVEGTSNPNLYWYRQAAGRGLQLLFYSVGIGQISSEVPQNLSASRPQDRQFILSSKKLLLSDSGFYLCAWSPVSYEQYFGPGTRLTVT.

This clone was observed once. V gene TRBV7-9 combines with J gene TRBJ2-1; TRBD1 matches at 10 bases. Trimming at V came to 7 bases and at J to 8 bases, leaving 8 bases not matched to a gene. Germline-derived CDR1 and CDR2 are SEHNR and FQNEAQ (reference sequence). CDR3 size: 14 residues. CDR3 sequence: CASTDRGHLDEQFF. The DNA of the CDR3 is TGTGCCAGCACTGACAGGGGGCACCTTGATGAGCAGTTCTTC.

The J gene is TRBJ1-1, the V gene TRBV7-6, with D unclear. Germline V CDR1 and CDR2: SGHVS, FNYEAQ. There are 13 residues in the CDR3. Trimming left V 3 bases short and J 3 bases short, with 8 bases between. This CDR3 reads CASSFGQDTEAFF. The CDR3 DNA is TGTGCCAGCAGCTTTGGCCAGGACACTGAAGCTTTCTTT.

This clone appeared a single time. This chain uses TRBV5-4 with TRBJ1-2, with a weak D call TRBD1 (5 bases). The ends were cut back, 4 bases at V and 4 bases at J, with 20 bases in the middle. The germline gives CDR1 SGHNT, CDR2 YYREEE (reference sequence). The CDR3 has 16 residues. The CDR3 sequence: CASSPRDGIPTYGYTF. Written as DNA, the CDR3 is TGTGCCAGCAGCCCGAGGGACGGAATTCCAACCTATGGCTACACCTTC.

This clone was recorded only once. This chain joins TRBV11-2 and TRBJ2-7; D unresolved. The CDR3 totals 16 residues. Trimming stripped 5 bases from V and 3 bases from J, with 20 bases between. Germline CDR1 SGHAT, CDR2 FQNNGV. The CDR3 coding sequence is TGTGCCAGCAGCGCCCGAGTAGGGTCTAACCTCTACGAGCAGTACTTC. Protein product: CASSARVGSNLYEQYF. Drawing the rest from reference TRBV11-2 and TRBJ2-7, the complete variable domain is EAGVAQSPRYKIIEKRQSVAFWCNPISGHATLYWYQQILGQGPKLLIQFQNNGVVDDSQLPKDRFSAERLKGVDSTLKIQPAKLEDSAVYLCASSARVGSNLYEQYFGPGTRLTVT.

The chain uses TRBV5-1 and TRBJ1-1; tentatively, D is TRBD1 (5 bases). Per the germline V gene, CDR1 is SGHRS and CDR2 is YFSETQ. Between the trimmed V and J ends, which lost 3 bases and 1 base, there was a span of 16 bases. This CDR3 comprises 16 residues. The chain's CDR3 is CASSWGVGGGNTEAFF. The CDR3 region has the DNA TGCGCCAGCAGCTGGGGTGTCGGGGGAGGGAACACTGAAGCTTTCTTT.

The chain recombines TRBV13 with TRBJ2-7; 7 positions match TRBD1. Trimming at V came to 2 bases and at J to 6 bases, leaving 7 bases not matched to a gene. Germline CDR1 and CDR2: PRHDT and FYEKMQ (reference sequence). The CDR3 is made up of 14 amino acids. The chain's CDR3 is CASSLMGQISEQYF. CDR3 nucleotide sequence: TGTGCCAGCAGCTTAATGGGACAGATTTCCGAGCAGTACTTC.

J is TRBJ2-3 and V is TRBV7-9; 9 bases fit TRBD1. V lost 5 bases and J lost 1; bases outside the gene matches: 10. From germline, CDR1 is SEHNR and CDR2 FQNEAQ (reference sequence). This CDR3 has 17 residues. The CDR3 is CASSDPKQGAGTDTQYF. Here the CDR3 DNA reads TGTGCCAGCAGCGACCCCAAACAGGGGGCTGGCACAGATACGCAGTATTTT.

The V gene is TRBV7-9, the J gene TRBJ2-7, with TRBD1 identical over 12 bases. The CDR3 sequence is 17 residues long. V trimming: 6 bases; J trimming: 3 bases; junction bases outside the gene matches: 12. Germline V CDR1 and CDR2: SEHNR, FQNEAQ (reference sequence). The CDR3 spells CASSTLWDRGQRYEQYF. The CDR3, as DNA: TGTGCCAGCAGTACTCTCTGGGACAGGGGGCAACGCTACGAGCAGTACTTC.